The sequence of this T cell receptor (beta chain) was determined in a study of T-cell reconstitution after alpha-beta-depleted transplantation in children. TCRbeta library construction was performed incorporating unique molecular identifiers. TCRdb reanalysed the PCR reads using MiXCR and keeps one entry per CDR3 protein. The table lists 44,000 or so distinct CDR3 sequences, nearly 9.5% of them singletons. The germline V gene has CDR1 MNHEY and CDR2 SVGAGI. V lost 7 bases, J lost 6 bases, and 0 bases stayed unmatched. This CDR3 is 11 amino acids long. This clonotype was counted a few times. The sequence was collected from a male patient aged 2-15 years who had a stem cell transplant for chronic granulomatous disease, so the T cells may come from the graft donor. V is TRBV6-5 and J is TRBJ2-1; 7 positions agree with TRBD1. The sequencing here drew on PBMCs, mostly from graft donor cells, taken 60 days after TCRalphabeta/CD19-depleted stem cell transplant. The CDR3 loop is CASNRGNEQFF. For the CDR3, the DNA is TGTGCCAGCAACAGGGGCAATGAGCAGTTCTTC.